Shown below are 23 T cell receptor beta chains from a single sample sequenced in a study of T-cell memory formation after mild COVID-19. One entry per CDR3 protein results from TCRdb running MiXCR on the 5' RACE reads. The profile covers roughly 68,000 distinct CDR3 sequences, with around 17% appearing a single time and under 35% taken by the ten largest. Sequenced: PBMCs or a T cell subset sorted from them (not recorded which). These TCRs come from an adult woman who had mild COVID-19 (a few samples of this study predate the infection). Cell type and time point are not known.

The J gene is TRBJ2-3, the V gene TRBV6-4; no reliable D call. CDR3 length: 13 residues. Germline V CDR1 and CDR2: MRHNA, SNTAGT. Trimming pared 2 bases from V and 2 bases from J, leaving 5 bases between. The CDR3 here is CASSDGNTDTQYF. The CDR3, as DNA: TGTGCCAGCAGTGACGGGAACACAGATACGCAGTATTTT.

The V call is TRBV7-9, the J call TRBJ2-7; D gene ambiguous. Germline V gene data show CDR1 as SEHNR and CDR2 as FQNEAQ (reference sequence). The V end lost 3 bases, the J end lost 5 bases, and 8 bases lay between the germline ends. There are 12 residues in the CDR3. The CDR3 loop reads CASSFMYDEQYF. DNA of the CDR3: TGTGCCAGCAGCTTTATGTATGACGAGCAGTACTTC. Supplemented by reference TRBV7-9 and TRBJ2-7, the full variable domain reads DTGVSQNPRHKITKRGQNVTFRCDPISEHNRLYWYRQTLGQGPEFLTYFQNEAQLEKSRLLSDRFSAERPKGSFSTLEIQRTEQGDSAMYLCASSFMYDEQYFGPGTRLTVT.

The rearrangement uses TRBV20-1 and TRBJ2-2; a possible D gene is TRBD2 (5 bases). Trimming shortened V by 4 bases and J by 2 bases, and 11 bases separated the two germline ends. The CDR3 extends over 14 amino acids. Per germline, CDR1 DFQATT and CDR2 SNEGSKA (reference sequence). This CDR3 reads CSAIPGTNTGELFF. The CDR3 DNA reads TGCAGTGCTATTCCGGGAACAAACACCGGGGAGCTGTTTTTT.

The rearrangement joins TRBV19 to TRBJ2-7; 8 nucleotides agree with TRBD2. Germline CDR1 reads LNHDA; CDR2 reads SQIVND (reference sequence). The CDR3 extends over 13 amino acids. The CDR3 here is CAQTSASSYEQYF. The DNA for the CDR3 is TGTGCTCAGACTAGCGCGAGCTCCTACGAGCAGTACTTC.

The gene calls are TRBV27 and TRBJ2-1, with D possibly matching TRBD2 (6 bases). V lost 3 bases, J lost 8 bases, and 17 bases lay in between. The CDR3 loop spans 15 amino acids. CDR1 and CDR2 from the germline V gene are MNHEY and SMNVEV (reference sequence). CDR3 nucleotides: TGTGCCAGCAGTTTTATTTTAGGCGGGGCAGATGAGCAGTTCTTC. Protein product: CASSFILGGADEQFF.

This clonotype came up a few times. V and J are TRBV7-8 and TRBJ2-1, with TRBD1 identical over 7 bases. The length of the CDR3 is 15 residues. The germline V gene encodes CDR1 SGHVS and CDR2 FQNEAQ. The V and J ends lost 4 bases and 5 bases, in that order; junction bases with no gene match: 8. The CDR3 DNA sequence: TGTGCCAGCAGCTCTACAGGGGCGAACGACAATGAGCAGTTCTTC. It translates to CASSSTGANDNEQFF. The whole variable domain, filled in from reference TRBV7-8 and TRBJ2-1, reads GAGVSQSPRYKVAKRGQDVALRCDPISGHVSLFWYQQALGQGPEFLTYFQNEAQLDKSGLPSDRFFAERPEGSVSTLKIQRTQQEDSAVYLCASSSTGANDNEQFFGPGTRLTVL.

The sample holds a few counts of this clonotype. The gene calls are TRBV2 and TRBJ2-7; 10 bases line up with TRBD2. The germline CDR1 and CDR2 sequences are SNHLY and FYNNEI. V lost 7 bases and J lost 11; bases outside the gene matches: 11. The CDR3 has 13 residues. This chain's CDR3 is CASNPTSGVWEYF. The CDR3 DNA sequence: TGTGCCAGCAACCCCACTAGCGGGGTATGGGAGTACTTC.

This sequence joins TRBV7-9 and TRBJ2-7; D not certain. The CDR3 is 14 residues long. Trimming removed 1 base from V and 4 bases from J, with 11 bases in between. Germline V gene lookup returns CDR1 SEHNR and CDR2 FQNEAQ (reference sequence). This CDR3 reads CASSLVQTTYEQYF. The DNA for the CDR3 is TGTGCCAGCAGCTTAGTCCAAACCACGTACGAGCAGTACTTC.

This clonotype occurred a few times. The gene calls are TRBV5-5 and TRBJ2-7; no clear D gene. The CDR3 is 14 residues long. Trimming left V 4 bases short and J 3 bases short, with 14 bases between. The germline CDR1 and CDR2 sequences are SGHKS and YYEKEE (reference sequence). The CDR3 region has the DNA TGTGCCAGCAGCCCGCTTGGCAGACACTACGAGCAGTACTTC. Translation: CASSPLGRHYEQYF.

The chain has TRBV19 and TRBJ2-3; perhaps TRBD2 as D (6 bases). V was trimmed by 9 bases and J by 2 bases, leaving 15 bases between them. Germline V CDR1 and CDR2: LNHDA, SQIVND (reference sequence). This CDR3 has 14 residues. CDR3 coding DNA: TGTGCCAGGAGGGAGGAGGGGATCACAGATACGCAGTATTTT. Protein sequence: CARREEGITDTQYF.

The chain is built from TRBV20-1 and TRBJ2-3; unclear D gene. This CDR3 contains 12 residues. Trimming removed 7 bases from V and 0 bases from J, with 8 bases in between. Germline values: CDR1 DFQATT, CDR2 SNEGSKA (reference sequence). The CDR3 sequence: CSGEFSTDTQYF. The DNA of the CDR3 is TGCAGTGGAGAGTTTAGCACAGATACGCAGTATTTT.

V usage is TRBV5-1 and J usage is TRBJ2-1; D uncertain. The CDR3 runs 14 residues. CDR1 is SGHRS and CDR2 is YFSETQ in the germline V gene. The ends were cut back, 0 bases at V and 9 bases at J, with 13 bases in the middle. The chain's CDR3 is CASSLVPGGGEQFF. Here the CDR3 DNA reads TGCGCCAGCAGCTTGGTTCCCGGCGGCGGTGAGCAGTTCTTC.

The chain joins TRBV15 to TRBJ2-2; 7 bases align to TRBD2. The germline V gene encodes CDR1 LNHNV and CDR2 YYDKDF (reference sequence). Trimming cost V 0 bases and J 4 bases; bases outside gene matches: 5. The CDR3 covers 16 residues. The CDR3 sequence is CATSREQTSSTGELFF. CDR3 in DNA: TGTGCCACCAGCAGAGAACAGACTAGCAGCACCGGGGAGCTGTTTTTT.

The chain combines TRBV5-5 with TRBJ2-1; 7 bases match TRBD1. Losses at the gene ends were 3 bases for V and 10 bases for J; bases not matched to a gene: 1. Germline V gene lookup returns CDR1 SGHKS and CDR2 YYEKEE (reference sequence). The CDR3 consists of 11 residues. This CDR3 is CASSWGQEQFF. In nucleotides, the CDR3 is TGTGCCAGCAGCTGGGGACAGGAGCAGTTCTTC. Complete variable domain (other parts from reference TRBV5-5 and TRBJ2-1): DAGVTQSPTHLIKTRGQQVTLRCSPISGHKSVSWYQQVLGQGPQFIFQYYEKEERGRGNFPDRFSARQFPNYSSELNVNALLLGDSALYLCASSWGQEQFFGPGTRLTVL.

This clonotype was found a few times. The J gene is TRBJ2-5, the V gene TRBV7-8; either TRBD1 or TRBD2 may supply D (5 bases each). V was clipped by 5 bases and J by 5 bases, with 15 bases between them. Germline CDR1 is SGHVS and CDR2 is FQNEAQ. The CDR3 consists of 14 residues. CDR3 bases: TGTGCCAGCAGCCTCGGGACCCCGCGGGAGACCCAGTACTTC. Amino acid sequence: CASSLGTPRETQYF.

The CDR3 region is CATTSSRGNTEAFF. As DNA, the CDR3 is TGTGCCACAACGTCCTCTAGGGGTAACACTGAAGCTTTCTTT. The chain joins TRBV15 to TRBJ1-1; D is perhaps TRBD1 (5 bases). V was clipped by 9 bases and J by 2 bases, with 16 bases between them. The CDR3 has 14 amino acids. The germline V gene encodes CDR1 LNHNV and CDR2 YYDKDF (reference sequence).

This clonotype was observed many times. The V call is TRBV27, the J call TRBJ2-1; TRBD2 agrees at 13 bases. The J segment lost 7 bases and the V segment lost 5 bases, leaving 5 bases of the junction unmatched. CDR1 MNHEY and CDR2 SMNVEV come from the germline V gene (reference sequence). CDR3 size: 15 residues. The CDR3 spells CASSPGTSGTNEQFF. CDR3 DNA sequence: TGTGCCAGCAGTCCCGGGACTAGCGGGACAAATGAGCAGTTCTTC.

This clonotype was picked up a small number of times. The J gene is TRBJ1-2, the V gene TRBV20-1; the D gene is possibly TRBD1 (6 bases). Per germline, CDR1 DFQATT and CDR2 SNEGSKA (reference sequence). Trimming cost V 1 base and J 3 bases, with 6 bases left between them. The length of the CDR3 is 12 residues. The CDR3 sequence is CSARGTDYGYTF. Written as DNA, the CDR3 is TGCAGTGCTAGAGGGACAGACTATGGCTACACCTTC.

This clonotype has more than one count but fewer than ten. The gene calls are TRBV11-2 and TRBJ2-7; 7 bases are shared with TRBD2. The CDR3 is made up of 15 amino acids. CDR1 and CDR2 from the germline V gene are SGHAT and FQNNGV. After removal of 4 bases from V and 5 bases from J, the junction contained 11 bases not matched to a gene. CDR3 sequence reads: CASSSERATSDEQYF. The CDR3 DNA follows: TGTGCCAGCAGCTCAGAGAGAGCCACTAGCGACGAGCAGTACTTC.

The chain is built from TRBV7-9 and TRBJ1-5; no firm D call. The V gene lost 9 bases and the J gene lost 9 bases, with 12 bases spanning the gap. The CDR3 length is 11 residues. Germline assignment: CDR1 SEHNR and CDR2 FQNEAQ (reference sequence). In nucleotides, the CDR3 is TGTGCCAGTGACTCGGGTGGGCCCCAGCATTTT. It yields the protein CASDSGGPQHF.

This clonotype was detected ten times or more. The gene calls are TRBV10-3 and TRBJ2-7, with TRBD1 as a possible D gene (6 bases). The CDR3 length is 15 residues. Trimming shortened V by 0 bases and J by 3 bases, and 12 bases separated the two germline ends. The germline V gene encodes CDR1 ENHRY and CDR2 SYGVKD. DNA of the CDR3: TGTGCCATCAGTGAGTCTGTGGGGGCTCTCTACGAGCAGTACTTC. Translating gives CAISESVGALYEQYF.

This rearrangement joins TRBV13 to TRBJ2-5; TRBD1 aligns across 7 bases. The CDR3 consists of 14 residues. CDR1 PRHDT and CDR2 FYEKMQ come from the germline V gene (reference sequence). Trimming cost V 5 bases and J 5 bases; bases outside gene matches: 8. The CDR3 is CASSPGRGMETQYF. The CDR3 DNA is TGTGCCAGCAGCCCCGGCAGGGGGATGGAGACCCAGTACTTC.

V is TRBV5-6 and J is TRBJ1-1; D might be TRBD1 (5 bases). This CDR3 region has 13 residues. V lost 1 base, J lost 10 bases, and 14 bases lay in between. The germline V gene has CDR1 SGHDT and CDR2 YYEEEE. As DNA, the CDR3 is TGTGCCAGCAGCTTGCGGGACGTCGCTCTAGCTTTCTTT. It encodes CASSLRDVALAFF.